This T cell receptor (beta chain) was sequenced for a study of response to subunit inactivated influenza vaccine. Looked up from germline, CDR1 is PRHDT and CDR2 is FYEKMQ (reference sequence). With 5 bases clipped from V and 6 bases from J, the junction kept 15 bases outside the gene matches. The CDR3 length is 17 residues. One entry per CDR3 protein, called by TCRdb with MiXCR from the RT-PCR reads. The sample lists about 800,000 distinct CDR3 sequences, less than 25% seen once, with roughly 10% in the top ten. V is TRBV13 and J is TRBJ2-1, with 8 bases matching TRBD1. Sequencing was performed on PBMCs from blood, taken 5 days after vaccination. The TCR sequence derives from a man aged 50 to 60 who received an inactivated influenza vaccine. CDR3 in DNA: TGTGCCAGCAGCGACACGTCGAACAGGGGGTTCAGCAATGAGCAGTTCTTC. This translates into CASSDTSNRGFSNEQFF.